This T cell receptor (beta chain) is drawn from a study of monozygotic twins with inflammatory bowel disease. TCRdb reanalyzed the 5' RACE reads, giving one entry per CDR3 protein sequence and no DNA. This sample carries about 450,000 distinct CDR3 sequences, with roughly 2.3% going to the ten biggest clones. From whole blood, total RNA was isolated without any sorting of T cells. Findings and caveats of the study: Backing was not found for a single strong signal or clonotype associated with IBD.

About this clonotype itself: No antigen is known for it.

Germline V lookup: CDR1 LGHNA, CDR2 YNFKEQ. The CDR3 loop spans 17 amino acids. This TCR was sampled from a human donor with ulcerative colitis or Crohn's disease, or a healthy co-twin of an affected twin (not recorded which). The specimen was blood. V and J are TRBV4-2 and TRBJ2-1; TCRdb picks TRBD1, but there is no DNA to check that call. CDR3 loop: CASSQTARTKRGNEQFF.